The rows below give T cell receptor beta chains drawn from one sample of a study of cytomegalovirus exposure and HLA in healthy donors. Clones were read by immunoSEQ multiplex PCR, and TCRdb kept only the in-frame ones, dropping some. The table lists under 200,000 clones, over 60% of them singletons. Sequencing was carried out using PBMCs. These receptors all stem from a woman in her forties or fifties in good health and CMV-seronegative. The CDR3 runs from the conserved cysteine through the conserved F or W. The D gene is left open where the match is weak. Size values are once, few and many counts, or a class for expanded clones, and some rows have none.

cdr3_length clone_size j_call d_call v_call cdr3_nt cdr3_aa
15 . TRBJ2-1 . TRBV6-5 TGTGCCAGCAGTTACGGAGCAGACTCCTACAATGAGCAGTTCTTC CASSYGADSYNEQFF
14 . TRBJ2-7 . TRBV29-1 TGCAGCGTTGAAGAGACCCGGAGGAGCTACGAGCAGTACTTC CSVEETRRSYEQYF
13 . TRBJ2-7 TRBD2 TRBV29-1 TGCAGCGTTGAAGATTTGCGGGGGGGCGAGCAGTACTTC CSVEDLRGGEQYF
16 . TRBJ1-1 . TRBV19 TGTGCCAGTAGTATATGGGGGGTACGGGTGAACACTGAAGCTTTCTTT CASSIWGVRVNTEAFF
16 . TRBJ1-4 TRBD1 TRBV4-3 TGCGCCAACAGCCAGGGACAGGGGGTACCTAATGAAAAACTGTTTTTT CANSQGQGVPNEKLFF
16 . TRBJ2-5 TRBD2 TRBV2 TGTGCCAGCAGTTCCCAGCGGGGGGGCCTTCCAGAGACCCAGTACTTC CASSSQRGGLPETQYF
17 . TRBJ1-3 . TRBV15 TGTGCCACCAGCCCCCGCCTTCCAGGGAAGTCTGGAAACACCATATATTTT CATSPRLPGKSGNTIYF
12 once TRBJ2-7 . TRBV7-9 TGTGCCAGCAGCTTAGTCGCCTACGAGCAGTACTTC CASSLVAYEQYF
17 once TRBJ2-2 TRBD2 TRBV4-3 TGCGCCAGCAGCCAAGATCTCGCGGGAGGGATCACCGGGGAGCTGTTTTTT CASSQDLAGGITGELFF
17 . TRBJ2-1 . TRBV28 TGTGCCAGCAGTTTTAGCAGCTCCTCACCATCTTACAATGAGCAGTTCTTC CASSFSSSSPSYNEQFF
16 . TRBJ2-5 . TRBV7-2 TGTGCCAGCAGCTCCGTAACGGGGAGCCAACAAGAGACCCAGTACTTC CASSSVTGSQQETQYF
14 . TRBJ2-7 . TRBV5-1 TGCGCCAGCCCCCCCGGAGTGGCTACCTACGAGCAGTACTTC CASPPGVATYEQYF
18 . TRBJ2-7 TRBD1 TRBV5-6 TGTGCCAGCAGCGCCCTCGCCCAAGGACAGGGGGCTTCCTACGAGCAGTACTTC CASSALAQGQGASYEQYF